One T cell receptor beta chain is described in this entry. Donors showed nominal health when sampled, although they likely had unrecorded immune exposures. The PCR employed 60 Vbeta primers together with 13 Jbeta primers. Data came from immunoSEQ multiplex PCR; TCRdb stores just in-frame clones and leaves some out. The table lists roughly 130,000 clones, 74% of them singletons. This entry is derived from a study of cytomegalovirus exposure and HLA in healthy donors. This receptor was obtained from a woman aged 45-65 years in good health and CMV-seropositive. The sequenced sample was PBMCs.

CDR3 loop: CASSPGTGDYEQYF. The CDR3 DNA reads TGTGCCAGCAGCCCCGGGACAGGGGACTACGAGCAGTACTTC. The chain has TRBV5-4 and TRBJ2-7, with TRBD1 matching over 10 bases. The V gene end was trimmed by 4 bases and the J gene end by 3 bases; junction bases not matched to a gene: 4. The CDR3 totals 14 residues. In germline, CDR1 is SGHNT, CDR2 YYREEE (reference sequence).